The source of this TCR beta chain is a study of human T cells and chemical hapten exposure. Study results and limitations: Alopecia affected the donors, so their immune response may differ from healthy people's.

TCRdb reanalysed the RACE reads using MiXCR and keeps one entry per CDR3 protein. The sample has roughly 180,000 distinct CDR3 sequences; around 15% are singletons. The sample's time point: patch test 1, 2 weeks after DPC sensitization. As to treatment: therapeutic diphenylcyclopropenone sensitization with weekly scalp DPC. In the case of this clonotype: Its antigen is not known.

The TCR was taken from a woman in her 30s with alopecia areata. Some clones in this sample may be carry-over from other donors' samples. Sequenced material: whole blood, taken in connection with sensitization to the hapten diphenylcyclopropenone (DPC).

CDR3 sequence (DNA): TGTGCCACCAGCAGAGAACGACAGGCCCCCACGAGGAATCAGCCCCAGCATTTT. Protein product: CATSRERQAPTRNQPQHF. The rearrangement links TRBV15 to TRBJ1-5; TRBD1 might be the D (6 bases). The V and J ends lost 0 bases and 4 bases respectively, with 19 bases between them. The CDR3 spans 18 residues. The V gene's germline CDR1 is LNHNV and CDR2 YYDKDF (reference sequence).